This paragraph reports one T cell receptor beta chain. Its target is unknown. Each sample had two DNA replicates, 0.5 to 0.65 ug blood or approximately 1.5 ug tissue. Libraries were prepared by immunoSEQ multiplex PCR; TCRdb keeps only in-frame clonotypes and omits some of them. The table lists under 75,000 clones, around 80% of them singletons, with around 3.2% in the top ten. V dropped 0 bases and J dropped 2 bases, with 11 bases sitting between them. The CDR3 length is 15 residues. Germline V gene data show CDR1 as SGHNT and CDR2 as YYREEE (reference sequence). This specimen comes from a study of early stage breast cancer tumors. The wider study: ER+/PR+/HER2- status applied to about 75% of the 16 invasive breast tumors. Among around 12 ER+/PR+/HER2- tumors, eight were ductal, four lobular.

General study findings and limits: Tumors had roughly 2.5-fold higher T cell density than normal breast.

The chain joins TRBV5-4 to TRBJ1-1; D is perhaps TRBD1 (6 bases). The sequencing input was blood. The receptor was isolated from a person in their thirties with breast cancer. CDR3 protein: CASSLVGRGNTEAFF. CDR3 bases: TGTGCCAGCAGCTTGGTCGGCAGGGGAAACACTGAAGCTTTCTTT.